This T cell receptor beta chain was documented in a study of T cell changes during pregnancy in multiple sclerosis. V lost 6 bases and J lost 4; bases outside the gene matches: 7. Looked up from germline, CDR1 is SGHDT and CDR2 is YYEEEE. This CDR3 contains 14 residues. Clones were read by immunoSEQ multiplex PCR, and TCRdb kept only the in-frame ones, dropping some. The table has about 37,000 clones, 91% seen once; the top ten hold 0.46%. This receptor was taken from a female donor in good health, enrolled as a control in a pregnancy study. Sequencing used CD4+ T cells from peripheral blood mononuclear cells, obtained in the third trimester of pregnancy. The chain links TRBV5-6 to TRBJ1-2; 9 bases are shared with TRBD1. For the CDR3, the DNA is TGTGCCAGCACGCCGGGACAGGGTTTCTATGGCTACACCTTC. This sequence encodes CASTPGQGFYGYTF.